Below are 13 T cell receptor beta chains sequenced from a single sample in a study of shared clonotypes between healthy human individuals. Positively selected for CCR7, the CD45RO-negative cells used as naive CD8 cells excluded terminally differentiated effector memory CD45RA+ cells. Clones were sequenced by immunoSEQ multiplex PCR, and TCRdb holds only the in-frame ones, with some missing. The table shows 760,000 or so clones, with around 96% occurring only once. The sequencing input was naive CD8+ T cells sorted from blood. The receptors derive from a man aged 25-40 years in good health.

This rearrangement joins TRBV2 to TRBJ1-4; D call uncertain. Trimming took 2 bases from V and 3 from J, leaving 16 bases between them. The CDR3 is 17 amino acids. CDR1 SNHLY and CDR2 FYNNEI come from the germline V gene. This chain's CDR3 is CASSERILALSNEKLFF. The CDR3 bases are TGTGCCAGCAGTGAACGGATTCTGGCCTTGTCTAATGAAAAACTGTTTTTT.

A few counts support this clone. The CDR3 region is CSVGRTSGRANEQFF. CDR3 nucleotides: TGCAGCGTTGGCCGGACTAGCGGGAGGGCCAATGAGCAGTTCTTC. The rearrangement links TRBV29-1 to TRBJ2-1, with TRBD2 identical over 15 bases. The CDR3 runs 15 residues. The germline gives CDR1 SQVTM, CDR2 ANQGSEA. After removal of 4 bases from V and 6 bases from J, the junction contained 4 bases not matched to a gene.

The chain carries TRBV28 and TRBJ2-7, with a possible D match to TRBD2 (6 bases). The CDR3 length is 16 residues. The germline V gene encodes CDR1 MDHEN and CDR2 SYDVKM. The V gene lost 1 base and the J gene lost 3 bases, with 16 bases spanning the gap. CDR3 loop: CASSLSFSGTDYEQYF. The CDR3 nucleotides are TGTGCCAGCAGTTTATCATTCTCTGGGACTGACTACGAGCAGTACTTC. The whole variable domain, remainder taken from reference TRBV28 and TRBJ2-7, is DVKVTQSSRYLVKRTGEKVFLECVQDMDHENMFWYRQDPGLGLRLIYFSYDVKMKEKGDIPEGYSVSREKKERFSLILESASTNQTSMYLCASSLSFSGTDYEQYFGPGTRLTVT.

The chain uses TRBV28 and TRBJ1-2; D not certain. V dropped 6 bases and J dropped 0 bases, with 11 bases sitting between them. Germline-derived CDR1 and CDR2 are MDHEN and SYDVKM. The CDR3 contains 14 residues. The CDR3 region has the DNA TGTGCCAGCAGCCTTACCAGGACTAACTATGGCTACACCTTC. It is translated as CASSLTRTNYGYTF.

The chain has TRBV7-8 and TRBJ2-7; 10 bases fit TRBD2. CDR3 length equals 15 residues. After removal of 0 bases from V and 7 bases from J, the junction contained 6 bases not matched to a gene. Looked up from germline, CDR1 is SGHVS and CDR2 is FQNEAQ. CDR3 amino acids: CASSLALGLAREQYF. The CDR3 bases are TGTGCCAGCAGCTTAGCTTTGGGACTAGCGCGGGAGCAGTACTTC.

The chain combines TRBV7-6 with TRBJ1-2; a possible D gene is TRBD1 (5 bases). Trimming took 2 bases from V and 7 from J, leaving 11 bases between them. The CDR3 loop spans 13 amino acids. Germline V gives CDR1 SGHVS, CDR2 FNYEAQ. The CDR3 loop is CASSLNAGPGYTF. DNA for the CDR3: TGTGCCAGCAGCTTAAATGCGGGGCCTGGCTACACCTTC.

This clone has only one observation. V usage is TRBV7-9 and J usage is TRBJ2-7; TRBD2 might be the D (5 bases). The V gene's germline CDR1 is SEHNR and CDR2 FQNEAQ (reference sequence). With 4 bases removed from V and 2 bases from J, the gap between germline ends came to 12 bases. The CDR3 consists of 14 residues. The CDR3 is CASSSSLGAYEQYF. The CDR3, as DNA: TGTGCCAGCAGCTCCTCACTAGGCGCCTACGAGCAGTACTTC.

V gene TRBV27 combines with J gene TRBJ1-5; tentatively, D is TRBD1 (6 bases). The ends were cut back, 5 bases at V and 6 bases at J, with 14 bases in the middle. Germline V gives CDR1 MNHEY, CDR2 SMNVEV (reference sequence). The CDR3 consists of 14 residues. The CDR3 bases are TGTGCCAGCAGTCTTAGGGGGGAATTTCAGCCCCAGCATTTT. Its protein is CASSLRGEFQPQHF.

The rearrangement joins TRBV27 to TRBJ2-1, with D perhaps TRBD2 (6 bases). The CDR3 runs to 15 residues. V was clipped by 2 bases and J by 4 bases, with 12 bases between them. CDR1 is MNHEY and CDR2 is SMNVEV in the germline V gene (reference sequence). The CDR3 reads CASSLTAGTYNEQFF. CDR3 sequence (DNA): TGTGCCAGCAGTTTAACTGCGGGAACATACAATGAGCAGTTCTTC.

This clone was detected once. The rearrangement links TRBV25-1 to TRBJ1-1, with D perhaps matching TRBD1 (6 bases). V was cut by 0 bases and J by 4 bases, with 21 bases left in between. This CDR3 spans 18 amino acids. Per the germline V gene, CDR1 is MGHDK and CDR2 is SYGVNS. The CDR3 nucleotides read TGTGCCAGCAGTGAATACCAGGTCGAGGGGGGTTTGGGCACTGAAGCTTTCTTT. Protein product: CASSEYQVEGGLGTEAFF.

V is TRBV27 and J is TRBJ2-3, with 9 bases aligning to TRBD2. Germline V gene data show CDR1 as MNHEY and CDR2 as SMNVEV (reference sequence). J gave up 4 bases and V 7 bases, and 3 bases lay outside the gene matches. CDR3 length: 13 residues. This CDR3 is CASTSGIADTQYF. The CDR3 DNA follows: TGTGCCAGCACTAGCGGGATTGCAGATACGCAGTATTTT.

This chain uses TRBV2 with TRBJ1-1; maybe TRBD1 (6 bases). Trimming pared 5 bases from V and 0 bases from J, leaving 13 bases between. This CDR3 has 15 amino acids. Germline-derived CDR1 and CDR2 are SNHLY and FYNNEI. CDR3 DNA: TGTGCCAGCAGTCAACAGGGATCGATGAACACTGAAGCTTTCTTT. Its translation is CASSQQGSMNTEAFF.

This chain links TRBV11-2 with TRBJ2-7, with TRBD1 matching over 8 bases. Germline CDR1 reads SGHAT; CDR2 reads FQNNGV. The CDR3 has 16 residues. The junction had 6 bases not matched to a gene; V was cut back by 1 base and J by 1 base. The CDR3 protein is CASSLGVRTGSYEQYF. The CDR3 nucleotides read TGTGCCAGCAGCTTAGGGGTCCGGACAGGGTCCTACGAGCAGTACTTC.